This entry concerns a single TCR beta chain. The antigen is undetermined. These data originate in a study of cytomegalovirus exposure and HLA in healthy donors. Study conclusions and caveats: Earlier results showed most TCR beta V segments being productive about 87% or about 30% of the time.

The length of the CDR3 is 13 residues. Trimming took 3 bases from V and 3 from J, leaving 6 bases between them. Germline CDR1 reads MNHEY; CDR2 reads SMNVEV (reference sequence). Vbeta (60) and Jbeta (13) primers were used in the PCR. Only in-frame clones appear in the TCRdb table, and some are missing; sequencing was by immunoSEQ multiplex PCR. This table has under 200,000 clones, 82% appearing once. The TCR comes from a girl aged 10-17 years in good health and CMV-seropositive. The rearrangement joins TRBV27 to TRBJ1-5; no clear D. The specimen was PBMCs. DNA for the CDR3: TGTGCCAGCAGTTTCTACGCCAATCAGCCCCAGCATTTT. Translating it yields CASSFYANQPQHF.